These T cell receptor beta chains were read from a single sample in a study of response to subunit inactivated influenza vaccine. TCRdb independently ran MiXCR on the RT-PCR reads; one entry per CDR3 protein. The repertoire holds hundreds of thousands of distinct CDR3 sequences, with approximately 15% as singletons. The sequencing here drew on PBMCs from blood, taken about 14 days before vaccination. The receptors come from a man over 45 who received an inactivated influenza vaccine. Each CDR3 is given with its conserved first and last residue. Clone size is stated in some rows and not others, as once, few, many or a class when expanded.

abundance,j_gene,v_gene,CDR3aa
many,TRBJ2-7,TRBV20-1,CSALGRYEQYF
-,TRBJ2-1,TRBV7-9,CASSLRAQGNEQFF
-,TRBJ2-6,TRBV5-1,CASSPSPGHSGANVLTF
-,TRBJ2-5,TRBV28,CASSLNSAETQYF
few,TRBJ2-2,TRBV20-1,CSAPGTGATGELFF
-,TRBJ2-1,TRBV25-1,CASSQTGKTNEQFF
few,TRBJ2-1,TRBV20-1,CSARNSAQAFNEQFF
-,TRBJ2-5,TRBV28,CASKEGGAGSQYF
few,TRBJ2-1,TRBV4-1,CASSRSSGSHEQFF
few,TRBJ2-2,TRBV6-2/TRBV6-3,CASSYRDRGAGELFF
few,TRBJ2-3,TRBV10-2,CASRPERTQYF
-,TRBJ2-2,TRBV7-3,CASSPDRGTTGELFF
few,TRBJ2-7,TRBV15,CATSKGGGSYEQYF
-,TRBJ1-5,TRBV12-3/TRBV12-4,CASSLGQRDQPQHF
-,TRBJ2-7,TRBV20-1,CSAIRSGRASYEQYF
-,TRBJ2-6,TRBV4-2,CASSRGQGTGSGANVLTF
-,TRBJ2-5,TRBV10-1,CASQRRMQETQYF
few,TRBJ2-3,TRBV30,CAWSPSGVPDTQYF
many,TRBJ1-3,TRBV6-5,CASSYSLRDLSGNTIYF
few,TRBJ1-5,TRBV20-1,CSASLGGDSNQPQHF
-,TRBJ2-7,TRBV14,CASSQVLTAYEQYF
-,TRBJ2-3,TRBV27,CASSFERGAEDTQYF
few,TRBJ1-2,TRBV5-1,CASSLEPGRDYGYTF
-,TRBJ2-5,TRBV11-2,CASSLQLAGEFSRETQYF
-,TRBJ2-1,TRBV12-3/TRBV12-4,CASSALGDNEQFF